The 13 T cell receptor beta chains given below trace back to one sample, sequenced in a study of cytomegalovirus exposure and HLA in healthy donors. PCR primers comprised 60 Vbeta and 13 Jbeta primers. Here immunoSEQ multiplex PCR was the method, and the copy in TCRdb shows in-frame clones only, minus some. Of 120,000 or so clones in the sample, 80% were seen once. Sequenced material: PBMCs. The receptors derive from a middle-aged man in good health and CMV-seronegative.

This chain links TRBV25-1 with TRBJ1-1; no definite D call. With 8 bases removed from V and 8 bases from J, the gap between germline ends came to 21 bases. In germline, CDR1 is MGHDK, CDR2 SYGVNS. The CDR3 sequence is 14 residues long. The CDR3 loop is CASGRATYPWEAFF. CDR3 in DNA: TGTGCCAGCGGGAGGGCGACCTACCCCTGGGAAGCTTTCTTT. The full variable domain, its missing parts supplied by reference TRBV25-1 and TRBJ1-1, is EADIYQTPRYLVIGTGKKITLECSQTMGHDKMYWYQQDPGMELHLIHYSYGVNSTEKGDLSSESTVSRIRTEHFPLTLESARPSHTSQYLCASGRATYPWEAFFGQGTRLTVV.

This sequence joins TRBV7-6 and TRBJ2-7, with 11 nucleotides matching TRBD2. The CDR3 length is 15 residues. Germline CDR1 and CDR2: SGHVS and FNYEAQ. The V and J ends lost 2 bases and 0 bases, in that order; junction bases with no gene match: 0. CDR3 loop: CASSLTSGSSYEQYF. CDR3 nucleotides: TGTGCCAGCAGCTTAACTAGCGGGAGCTCCTACGAGCAGTACTTC.

This clone was picked up one time. The rearrangement joins TRBV6-5 to TRBJ2-1; 8 nucleotides agree with TRBD1. J was trimmed by 5 bases and V by 8 bases; bases with no gene match: 11. Germline V gives CDR1 MNHEY, CDR2 SVGAGI. The CDR3 covers 15 residues. The CDR3 sequence is CASGRWTGLHNEQFF. CDR3 DNA sequence: TGTGCCAGCGGAAGATGGACAGGGCTTCACAATGAGCAGTTCTTC.

This clone was counted between two and nine times. V gene TRBV30 combines with J gene TRBJ1-4, with 7 bases aligning to TRBD1. The CDR3 is 15 amino acids. Germline values: CDR1 GTSNPN, CDR2 SVGIG (reference sequence). Losses at the gene ends were 6 bases for V and 5 bases for J; bases not matched to a gene: 12. DNA for the CDR3: TGTGCCTGCCAAGCCTTCGGGACAGAAAATGAAAAACTGTTTTTT. Protein product: CACQAFGTENEKLFF.

V usage is TRBV7-8 and J usage is TRBJ1-2, with a weak D call TRBD1 (6 bases). The germline CDR1 and CDR2 sequences are SGHVS and FQNEAQ. The CDR3 sequence is 14 residues long. V was trimmed by 2 bases and J by 7 bases, leaving 14 bases between them. The CDR3, as DNA: TGTGCCAGCAGCTTATCGGCGGGGGCCGGTGGCTACACCTTC. Protein: CASSLSAGAGGYTF.

The chain links TRBV2 to TRBJ2-5; 8 nucleotides line up with TRBD1. From germline, CDR1 is SNHLY and CDR2 FYNNEI. CDR3 length equals 14 residues. Unmatched junction bases numbered 5, after V lost 4 bases and J lost 4 bases. The CDR3 reads CASSVQGGGETQYF. For the CDR3, the DNA is TGTGCCAGCAGTGTACAGGGGGGAGGAGAGACCCAGTACTTC.

Only a few counts were recorded for this clone. V is TRBV5-1 and J is TRBJ2-5; TRBD2 matches 10 bases. V trimming: 1 base; J trimming: 3 bases; junction bases outside the gene matches: 0. There are 14 residues in the CDR3. Germline CDR1 and CDR2: SGHRS and YFSETQ. CDR3 amino acids: CASSLTSGEETQYF. The CDR3 bases are TGCGCCAGCAGCTTGACTAGCGGGGAAGAGACCCAGTACTTC. The full variable domain, in which reference TRBV5-1 and TRBJ2-5 provide the parts outside the CDR3, is KAGVTQTPRYLIKTRGQQVTLSCSPISGHRSVSWYQQTPGQGLQFLFEYFSETQRNKGNFPGRFSGRQFSNSRSEMNVSTLELGDSALYLCASSLTSGEETQYFGPGTRLLVL.

This chain links TRBV5-1 with TRBJ2-5; a weak D match, TRBD1 (6 bases). Germline V lookup: CDR1 SGHRS, CDR2 YFSETQ. V was shortened by 4 bases and J by 2 bases, with 18 bases between the two germline ends. The CDR3 runs to 16 residues. The CDR3 DNA sequence: TGCGCCAGCAGCCTAAACCCTTTGGACAGACAAGAGACCCAGTACTTC. It codes for CASSLNPLDRQETQYF.

V usage is TRBV19 and J usage is TRBJ1-5; 7 bases are a match to TRBD1. V shed 6 bases, J shed 7 bases, and the junction held 18 bases outside the gene matches. CDR1 and CDR2 (germline): LNHDA, SQIVND (reference sequence). The CDR3 is made up of 17 amino acids. CDR3 amino acids: CASRHSGTAREGQPQHF. For the CDR3, the DNA is TGTGCCAGTAGGCACTCAGGGACAGCACGGGAGGGGCAGCCCCAGCATTTT.

The chain is built from TRBV13 and TRBJ2-1; 7 bases agree with TRBD2. V lost 4 bases, J lost 10 bases, and 19 bases stayed unmatched. Germline V gene data show CDR1 as PRHDT and CDR2 as FYEKMQ (reference sequence). The CDR3 sequence is 17 residues long. This chain's CDR3 is CASSYASGGGGNLEQFF. The CDR3 DNA follows: TGTGCCAGCAGCTACGCCTCTGGTGGGGGGGGGAATTTGGAGCAGTTCTTC.

The CDR3 loop is CASGEGRPYGYTF. CDR3 DNA sequence: TGTGCCAGCGGCGAGGGAAGGCCTTATGGCTACACCTTC. V and J are TRBV6-1 and TRBJ1-2; D gene unclear. The CDR3 extends over 13 amino acids. V lost 8 bases to trimming and J lost 5 bases, with 15 bases between them. Per germline, CDR1 MNHNS and CDR2 SASEGT.

The chain is built from TRBV7-3 and TRBJ2-5; maybe TRBD2 (6 bases). Germline CDR1 and CDR2: SGHTA and FQGTGA. There are 15 residues in the CDR3. V gave up 2 bases and J gave up 5 bases, with 15 bases separating them. The CDR3 protein is CASSLSAQRGETQYF. Written as DNA, the CDR3 is TGTGCCAGCAGCTTATCGGCGCAACGGGGGGAGACCCAGTACTTC.

J is TRBJ2-5 and V is TRBV2; a weak D match, TRBD2 (5 bases). From germline, CDR1 is SNHLY and CDR2 FYNNEI. Between the trimmed V and J ends, which lost 6 bases and 5 bases, there was a span of 13 bases. The CDR3 totals 13 residues. The CDR3 nucleotides read TGTGCCAGCAGCCGGGGATCGGCGGAGACCCAGTACTTC. Protein: CASSRGSAETQYF.